The 29 T cell receptor beta chains in this list originate from one sample, sequenced in a study of CD8+ T cells in alopecia areata. The sample's treatment: oral pan-JAK inhibitor, 5-10 mg twice daily. Sequencing relied on a cDNA template that was reverse transcribed from extracted RNA. This table comes from immunoSEQ multiplex PCR, and its TCRdb copy is limited to in-frame clones, with some not included. The sample carries 200,000 to 250,000 clones, less than 65% recorded once. Sequences were derived from CD4+ T cells sorted from blood, sampled at week 4, from a patient treated with tofacitinib. The receptors shown here come from a human donor with alopecia areata.

V and J are TRBV5-1 and TRBJ2-2, with unresolved D. Germline lookup yields CDR1 SGHRS and CDR2 YFSETQ. This CDR3 contains 14 residues. Trimming removed 3 bases at V and 0 bases at J, with 6 bases between. CDR3 sequence: CASSSATNTGELFF. The CDR3 DNA sequence: TGCGCCAGCAGCTCGGCAACGAACACCGGGGAGCTGTTTTTT.

This clone was counted between two and nine times. The chain uses TRBV23-1 and TRBJ1-1; a weak D match, TRBD1 (5 bases). TRBV23-1 is noted as an ORF with a role that remains uncertain. Trimming cost V 7 bases and J 3 bases, with 9 bases left between them. This CDR3 has 12 amino acids. CDR3 residues: CASTREYTEAFF. The CDR3 nucleotides are TGCGCCAGCACCAGGGAGTACACTGAAGCTTTCTTT.

Note on this clone: Other DNA sequences in the same sample also yield this CDR3. This chain links TRBV2 with TRBJ2-1; D might be TRBD2 (5 bases). The V gene lost 6 bases and the J gene lost 0 bases, with 6 bases spanning the gap. This CDR3 is built from 13 residues. The germline V gene has CDR1 SNHLY and CDR2 FYNNEI. CDR3 DNA sequence: TGTGCCAGCAGCGGGGACTCCTACAATGAGCAGTTCTTC. Protein: CASSGDSYNEQFF.

The chain has TRBV14 and TRBJ2-3; D remains ambiguous. CDR1 is SGHDN, CDR2 FVKESK, per germline. The CDR3 contains 15 residues. V was trimmed by 6 bases and J by 3 bases, leaving 16 bases between them. The CDR3 bases are TGTGCCAGCAGACACAGCGTTTCGTGGACAGATACGCAGTATTTT. This encodes CASRHSVSWTDTQYF.

The genes are TRBV29-1 and TRBJ1-3, with TRBD1 identical over 7 bases. Germline V CDR1 and CDR2: SQVTM, ANQGSEA. V was clipped by 3 bases and J by 0 bases; unmatched bases: 2. The length of the CDR3 is 14 residues. The DNA of the CDR3 is TGCAGCGTTGACGGGACAGTCTCTGGAAACACCATATATTTT. Its translation is CSVDGTVSGNTIYF.

The chain recombines TRBV5-4 with TRBJ2-3; D is undetermined. CDR1 is SGHNT and CDR2 is YYREEE in the germline V gene (reference sequence). The CDR3 sequence is 16 residues long. Deletions cut 0 bases from V and 2 bases from J, with 13 bases between. The CDR3 DNA reads as TGTGCCAGCAGCTTGGATCCCCTTAGAGACACAGATACGCAGTATTTT. Translating it yields CASSLDPLRDTDTQYF.

V is TRBV30 and J is TRBJ2-3, with D maybe TRBD1 (6 bases). V gave up 4 bases and J gave up 1 base, with 9 bases separating them. The CDR3 runs to 13 residues. Germline V gene sequence: CDR1 GTSNPN, CDR2 SVGIG (reference sequence). In nucleotides, the CDR3 is TGTGCCTGGATGGCAGGGGGCACAGATACGCAGTATTTT. It specifies CAWMAGGTDTQYF.

The chain couples TRBV30 to TRBJ2-7; D not certain. Between the trimmed V and J ends, which lost 0 bases and 6 bases, there was a span of 6 bases. The CDR3 extends over 11 amino acids. Germline loops: CDR1 GTSNPN, CDR2 SVGIG (reference sequence). CDR3 amino acids: CAWSVASEQYF. The CDR3 DNA follows: TGTGCCTGGAGTGTAGCAAGCGAGCAGTACTTC.

There are many counts of this clone. This chain connects TRBV6-4 to TRBJ2-2; D ambiguous. CDR3 size: 14 residues. V lost 3 bases to trimming and J lost 1 base, with 6 bases between them. Germline loops: CDR1 MRHNA, CDR2 SNTAGT. CDR3 sequence: CASSELGNTGELFF. CDR3 coding DNA: TGTGCCAGCAGTGAACTTGGGAACACCGGGGAGCTGTTTTTT.

This clone was counted a few times. The chain combines TRBV30 with TRBJ2-5; D is perhaps TRBD1 (6 bases). CDR3 length: 13 amino acids. CDR1 is GTSNPN and CDR2 is SVGIG in the germline V gene (reference sequence). Trimming took 3 bases from V and 0 from J, leaving 8 bases between them. CDR3 sequence reads: CAWSRQDQETQYF. The DNA for the CDR3 is TGTGCCTGGAGCCGACAGGACCAAGAGACCCAGTACTTC.

The chain joins TRBV30 to TRBJ1-5; D unclear. The germline CDR1 and CDR2 sequences are GTSNPN and SVGIG (reference sequence). V lost 0 bases and J 2 bases, leaving 11 bases between the germline ends. The CDR3 is 15 residues long. In DNA, the CDR3 is TGTGCCTGGAGTGTACTGGGAATAGGCAATCAGCCCCAGCATTTT. Its protein product is CAWSVLGIGNQPQHF.

The chain links TRBV5-1 to TRBJ2-5; a weak D match, TRBD2 (7 bases). CDR1 and CDR2 from the germline V gene are SGHRS and YFSETQ. V lost 0 bases and J 4 bases, leaving 16 bases between the germline ends. This CDR3 has 16 residues. The CDR3 DNA follows: TGCGCCAGCAGCTTGGCTGGGCGGGGGCTCGGAGAGACCCAGTACTTC. The encoded protein is CASSLAGRGLGETQYF.

This rearrangement joins TRBV29-1 to TRBJ2-3; no definite D call. The CDR3 is made up of 11 amino acids. Germline CDR1 and CDR2: SQVTM and ANQGSEA. V was pared by 3 bases and J by 7 bases, with 8 bases between. The CDR3 nucleotides are TGCAGCGTTGACAGTCATTATACGCAGTATTTT. This encodes CSVDSHYTQYF.

For this clone: A junction boundary mismatches the germline segment, possibly from a read error. The rearrangement links TRBV2 to TRBJ1-1; no definite D call. CDR1 and CDR2 (germline): SNHLY, FYNNEI. CDR3 length: 12 residues. CDR3 bases: TGTGCCAGCACCCTTGGGCTCACTGAGGCTTTCTTT. It encodes CASTLGLTEAFF.

The table lists this clone with a few counts. This chain joins TRBV4-1 and TRBJ2-1; TRBD1 or TRBD2 may be the D gene (5 bases each). V was clipped by 1 base and J by 2 bases, with 15 bases between them. The CDR3 is 17 residues long. Germline-derived CDR1 and CDR2 are MGHRA and YSYEKL. For the CDR3, the DNA is TGCGCCAGCAGCCAAGCTACGGGGACCCCTACCTACAATGAGCAGTTCTTC. It specifies CASSQATGTPTYNEQFF.

CDR3 nucleotides: TGTGCCAGCAGACACAGCGGGGTTGGTGGCTACACCTTC. This codes for CASRHSGVGGYTF. V is TRBV25-1 and J is TRBJ1-2; D ambiguous. V lost 6 bases to trimming and J lost 7 bases, with 15 bases between them. The germline CDR1 and CDR2 sequences are MGHDK and SYGVNS. The CDR3 covers 13 residues.

The chain has TRBV29-1 and TRBJ2-2, with 7 bases lining up with TRBD1. CDR1 is SQVTM, CDR2 ANQGSEA, per germline. The CDR3 spans 15 residues. The J segment lost 5 bases and the V segment lost 4 bases, leaving 10 bases of the junction unmatched. Here the CDR3 reads CSVGSWTGRTGELFF. The CDR3 DNA reads as TGCAGCGTTGGTAGTTGGACAGGACGGACCGGGGAGCTGTTTTTT.

The sample holds many counts of this clone. The J gene is TRBJ2-7, the V gene TRBV5-8, with a possible D match to TRBD1 (5 bases). The length of the CDR3 is 15 residues. CDR1 is SGHTS and CDR2 is YDEGEE in the germline V gene. The ends were cut back, 4 bases at V and 3 bases at J, with 17 bases in the middle. The CDR3, as DNA: TGTGCCAGCAGCCCGTGGCGCAGGGCCGACTACGAGCAGTACTTC. Amino acid sequence: CASSPWRRADYEQYF.

This clone was observed a few times. This sequence joins TRBV7-9 and TRBJ2-1, with TRBD1 as a possible D gene (5 bases). The CDR3 sequence is 15 residues long. V gave up 1 base and J gave up 5 bases, with 12 bases separating them. Germline-derived CDR1 and CDR2 are SEHNR and FQNEAQ (reference sequence). CDR3 loop: CASSLVTDRNNEQFF. CDR3 in DNA: TGTGCCAGCAGCTTAGTGACAGATCGCAACAATGAGCAGTTCTTC.

In this sample, this clone turned up a few times. This chain connects TRBV2 to TRBJ2-2, with unresolved D. The V end lost 4 bases, the J end lost 4 bases, and 7 bases lay between the germline ends. The germline gives CDR1 SNHLY, CDR2 FYNNEI. The CDR3 loop spans 13 amino acids. CDR3 sequence (DNA): TGTGCCAGCAGTGGACGACCCACCGGGGAGCTGTTTTTT. Protein sequence: CASSGRPTGELFF. Full variable domain (outside the CDR3, taken from reference TRBV2 and TRBJ2-2): EPEVTQTPSHQVTQMGQEVILRCVPISNHLYFYWYRQILGQKVEFLVSFYNNEISEKSEIFDDQFSVERPDGSNFTLKIRSTKLEDSAMYFCASSGRPTGELFFGEGSRLTVL.

V usage is TRBV2 and J usage is TRBJ2-5; D gene ambiguous. The CDR3 is 13 residues long. Germline CDR1 reads SNHLY; CDR2 reads FYNNEI. V lost 3 bases, J lost 2 bases, and 7 bases lay in between. The DNA for the CDR3 is TGTGCCAGCAGTGATGACTTACAAGAGACCCAGTACTTC. It encodes CASSDDLQETQYF.

This clone came up a few times. The chain recombines TRBV7-9 with TRBJ1-5; 8 bases match TRBD1. This CDR3 is 14 amino acids long. Germline CDR1 is SEHNR and CDR2 is FQNEAQ (reference sequence). Losses at the gene ends were 5 bases for V and 6 bases for J; bases not matched to a gene: 6. The CDR3 DNA follows: TGTGCCAGCAGCACTGGACAGGGAGGTCAGCCCCAGCATTTT. Residues: CASSTGQGGQPQHF.

This clone was observed a few times. The chain combines TRBV7-8 with TRBJ1-6; D unresolved. This CDR3 spans 13 amino acids. Between the trimmed V and J ends, which lost 3 bases and 7 bases, there was a span of 7 bases. Germline V gives CDR1 SGHVS, CDR2 FQNEAQ. CDR3 sequence: CASSFLENSPLHF. The CDR3 bases are TGTGCCAGCAGCTTCTTGGAGAATTCACCCCTCCACTTT.

This chain connects TRBV20-1 to TRBJ2-1; D is unclear. Germline CDR1 reads DFQATT; CDR2 reads SNEGSKA (reference sequence). V lost 4 bases and J lost 8, with 6 bases in between. The CDR3 contains 10 residues. CDR3 in DNA: TGCAGTGCTATTCTGCATGAGCAGTTCTTC. This sequence encodes CSAILHEQFF.

The chain carries TRBV6-5 and TRBJ2-1, with D perhaps TRBD2 (6 bases). V was pared by 8 bases and J by 5 bases, with 16 bases between. The CDR3 is made up of 14 amino acids. Germline CDR1 and CDR2: MNHEY and SVGAGI. DNA for the CDR3: TGTGCCAGCCGCCGGGGGACGTCGGACAATGAGCAGTTCTTC. Residues: CASRRGTSDNEQFF.

This rearrangement joins TRBV15 to TRBJ2-6; D is uncertain. The CDR3 loop spans 15 amino acids. Germline V gene lookup returns CDR1 LNHNV and CDR2 YYDKDF (reference sequence). Trimming pared 3 bases from V and 3 bases from J, leaving 9 bases between. The CDR3 nucleotides are TGTGCCACCAGCAGTTCGCAGAGTGGGGCCAACGTCCTGACTTTC. The encoded protein is CATSSSQSGANVLTF.

The chain has TRBV28 and TRBJ2-6; 11 bases agree with TRBD1. Trimming removed 4 bases from V and 1 base from J; junction bases left unmatched: 6. CDR3 length: 18 amino acids. The germline V gene has CDR1 MDHEN and CDR2 SYDVKM. In DNA form, the CDR3 reads TGTGCCAGCAGTTCGGGACAGGGGGGCCGTTCTGGGGCCAACGTCCTGACTTTC. Its translation is CASSSGQGGRSGANVLTF.

The chain recombines TRBV5-1 with TRBJ2-5; D gene uncertain. The V gene's germline CDR1 is SGHRS and CDR2 YFSETQ. The CDR3 has 15 residues. Trimming left V 1 base short and J 1 base short, with 11 bases between. The CDR3 reads CASSLHGSSQETQYF. In DNA, the CDR3 is TGCGCCAGCAGCTTGCATGGTAGCAGCCAAGAGACCCAGTACTTC.

This sequence joins TRBV2 and TRBJ1-2; D remains ambiguous. This CDR3 has 13 amino acids. Germline V gives CDR1 SNHLY, CDR2 FYNNEI. The germline V and J ends were trimmed by 2 bases and 5 bases, with 9 bases remaining between them. The CDR3 DNA sequence: TGTGCCAGCAGTGAATCTGGTCAATATGGCTACACCTTC. This sequence encodes CASSESGQYGYTF.